This T cell receptor beta chain was found in a study of cytomegalovirus exposure and HLA in healthy donors. Trimming cost V 1 base and J 4 bases, with 10 bases left between them. The germline gives CDR1 SEHNR, CDR2 FQNEAQ (reference sequence). The CDR3 is 14 residues long. PCR amplification relied on 60 Vbeta primers (plus 13 Jbeta primers). Sequencing used immunoSEQ multiplex PCR; TCRdb keeps in-frame clones, though not all of them. This sample carries some 70,000 clones, with roughly 0.89% going to the ten biggest clones. Study-level points and caveats: The authors enumerated over 150 TCR beta chains as linked to cytomegalovirus. V- and J-gene trimming of TCR beta was linked (in a later analysis) to a missense DCLRE1C variant. An ancestry cluster, one associated with Asian ancestry, reportedly showed fewer N-insertions than the approximately 650-donor mean in a later analysis. Earlier findings revealed that most TCR beta V segments proved productive either about 87% or about 30% of the time.

As to this clone: Its antigen is as yet unknown.

The sequence derives from a boy aged 5-17 years in good health and CMV-seronegative. The sample was PBMCs. The V call is TRBV7-9, the J call TRBJ1-2; no clear D. The CDR3: CASSLGLDVYGYTF. The DNA of the CDR3 is TGTGCCAGCAGCTTAGGGCTAGACGTCTATGGCTACACCTTC.